The 31 T cell receptor beta chains below come from one sample, sequenced in a study of OX40 agonist ivuxolimab in advanced cancers. Generated by immunoSEQ multiplex PCR, the TCRdb table keeps only in-frame clones and is missing some. Of 75,000 to 100,000 clones listed, approximately 91% were seen once; the top ten hold 0.71%. Here the sequenced sample was CD4+ or CD8+ T cells sorted from blood, taken in a trial of the OX40 agonist ivuxolimab. These receptors originate from an adult with an advanced solid tumor such as melanoma, head and neck, liver or kidney cancer.

The chain recombines TRBV7-2 with TRBJ2-7; D gene uncertain. CDR1 and CDR2 (germline): SGHTA, FQGNSA. CDR3 size: 13 residues. V was trimmed by 5 bases and J by 3 bases, leaving 11 bases between them. The CDR3 sequence: CASSQWVDYEQYF. The DNA of the CDR3 is TGTGCCAGCAGCCAATGGGTGGACTACGAGCAGTACTTC.

The CDR3 loop is CASSLPGTGNTGELFF. CDR3 sequence (DNA): TGTGCCAGCAGTTTACCCGGGACAGGGAACACCGGGGAGCTGTTTTTT. The rearrangement joins TRBV27 to TRBJ2-2; 8 nucleotides line up with TRBD1. The CDR3 covers 16 residues. The J segment lost 1 base and the V segment lost 2 bases, leaving 3 bases of the junction unmatched. In germline, CDR1 is MNHEY, CDR2 SMNVEV (reference sequence).

The chain joins TRBV6-1 to TRBJ2-7; a weak D match, TRBD1 (5 bases). This CDR3 spans 15 amino acids. The V and J ends lost 6 bases and 3 bases respectively, with 18 bases between them. In germline, CDR1 is MNHNS, CDR2 SASEGT. In nucleotides, the CDR3 is TGTGCCAGCAGCCCATGGAACAGGCAAGACTACGAGCAGTACTTC. This sequence encodes CASSPWNRQDYEQYF.

The chain combines TRBV18 with TRBJ2-2, with 11 nucleotides matching TRBD2. The germline gives CDR1 KGHSH, CDR2 LQKENI. This CDR3 contains 18 residues. With V trimmed by 2 bases and J by 5 bases, 10 bases remained unmatched. The CDR3 sequence: CASSPASGRNGSTGELFF. The DNA of the CDR3 is TGTGCCAGCTCACCAGCTAGCGGGAGGAATGGTTCTACCGGGGAGCTGTTTTTT.

The V gene is TRBV7-7, the J gene TRBJ2-3; TRBD1 is a possible D gene (6 bases). The germline CDR1 and CDR2 sequences are SSHAT and FNYEAQ (reference sequence). V dropped 4 bases and J dropped 6 bases, with 11 bases sitting between them. The CDR3 extends over 13 amino acids. CDR3 region: CASSSTGMDTQYF. CDR3 bases: TGTGCCAGCAGCTCTACAGGGATGGATACGCAGTATTTT.

The chain carries TRBV5-1 and TRBJ2-3, with 8 nucleotides matching TRBD1. In germline, CDR1 is SGHRS, CDR2 YFSETQ. With V trimmed by 0 bases and J by 5 bases, 2 bases remained unmatched. The CDR3 has 14 residues. CDR3 in amino acids: CASSLGQGKDTQYF. CDR3 nucleotide sequence: TGCGCCAGCAGCTTGGGACAGGGGAAAGATACGCAGTATTTT.

This chain uses TRBV5-1 with TRBJ2-5; no definite D call. The CDR3 consists of 14 residues. Per germline, CDR1 SGHRS and CDR2 YFSETQ. Deletions cut 1 base from V and 1 base from J, with 8 bases between. DNA for the CDR3: TGCGCCAGCAGCTTGCCGTCTAGCCAAGAGACCCAGTACTTC. Translating it yields CASSLPSSQETQYF. The full variable domain, in which reference TRBV5-1 and TRBJ2-5 provide the parts outside the CDR3, is KAGVTQTPRYLIKTRGQQVTLSCSPISGHRSVSWYQQTPGQGLQFLFEYFSETQRNKGNFPGRFSGRQFSNSRSEMNVSTLELGDSALYLCASSLPSSQETQYFGPGTRLLVL.

This chain links TRBV5-4 with TRBJ2-2; no definite D call. The germline gives CDR1 SGHNT, CDR2 YYREEE (reference sequence). The CDR3 contains 15 residues. V was cut by 4 bases and J by 1 base, with 11 bases left in between. The CDR3 DNA reads as TGTGCCAGCAGCGAGCAGGACGTGAACACCGGGGAGCTGTTTTTT. It translates to CASSEQDVNTGELFF.

The chain combines TRBV28 with TRBJ2-1; 10 bases are shared with TRBD1. Germline CDR1 and CDR2: MDHEN and SYDVKM. Germline trimming cut 3 bases from V and 13 bases from J; bases unmatched to any gene: 15. This CDR3 region has 16 residues. The CDR3 loop is CASSFLGDRGPGLQFF. CDR3 nucleotide sequence: TGTGCCAGCAGTTTCTTAGGGGACAGGGGACCGGGGTTACAGTTCTTC.

Points on this clone: One end of the junction is discordant with germline, which a read error may explain. This chain connects TRBV7-2 to TRBJ2-2; D gene ambiguous. The V gene's germline CDR1 is SGHTA and CDR2 FQGNSA. The CDR3 sequence is 13 residues long. CDR3 sequence reads: CASNLANTGELFF. CDR3 sequence (DNA): TGTGCCAGCAACTTAGCGAACACCGGGGAGCTGTTTTTT.

This chain links TRBV4-3 with TRBJ2-1; 11 bases map to TRBD2. The CDR3 totals 18 residues. J lost 2 bases, V lost 2 bases, and 8 bases had no gene match. CDR1 and CDR2 (germline): LGHNA, YSLEER. CDR3 coding DNA: TGCGCCAGCAGCCAAATCCTTAGCGGGGGGGCGGCCTACAATGAGCAGTTCTTC. This encodes CASSQILSGGAAYNEQFF.

This clone was counted a single time. V and J are TRBV5-1 and TRBJ2-3, with 7 positions matching TRBD1. V lost 4 bases to trimming and J lost 3 bases; unmatched junction nucleotides: 5. The CDR3 consists of 14 residues. Germline-derived CDR1 and CDR2 are SGHRS and YFSETQ. CDR3 region: CASSVGTATDTQYF. In DNA form, the CDR3 reads TGCGCCAGCAGCGTCGGGACAGCAACAGATACGCAGTATTTT.

The genes are TRBV25-1 and TRBJ2-7; D might be TRBD2 (6 bases). Germline CDR1 and CDR2: MGHDK and SYGVNS. The CDR3 runs 13 residues. V lost 4 bases and J lost 3, with 10 bases in between. The CDR3: CASSGGDGYEQYF. The CDR3 DNA reads TGTGCCAGCAGTGGGGGGGACGGCTACGAGCAGTACTTC.

The chain links TRBV28 to TRBJ1-5, with D unclear. The CDR3 length is 16 residues. V shed 1 base and J shed 1 base, with 11 bases lying between them. Germline lookup yields CDR1 MDHEN and CDR2 SYDVKM. The CDR3 here is CASSLLPFGSNQPQHF. CDR3 bases: TGTGCCAGCAGTTTATTACCGTTTGGGAGCAATCAGCCCCAGCATTTT.

Comments on this clone: The sample contains more than one DNA sequence encoding this CDR3. V is TRBV5-1 and J is TRBJ1-1; a weak D match, TRBD1 (5 bases). The CDR3 runs 14 residues. Trimming removed 0 bases from V and 1 base from J, with 7 bases in between. Germline V gene sequence: CDR1 SGHRS, CDR2 YFSETQ. The CDR3 loop reads CASSLDRPNTEAFF. The CDR3 nucleotides read TGCGCCAGCAGCTTGGACAGGCCGAACACTGAAGCTTTCTTT.

This sequence joins TRBV5-1 and TRBJ2-1, with TRBD2 identical over 7 bases. Germline CDR1 and CDR2: SGHRS and YFSETQ. V lost 1 base, J lost 4 bases, and 5 bases stayed unmatched. CDR3 length: 15 amino acids. This chain's CDR3 is CASSLSLADYNEQFF. The CDR3 DNA is TGCGCCAGCAGCTTGAGCCTAGCGGATTACAATGAGCAGTTCTTC.

The chain links TRBV13 to TRBJ2-7; 7 positions agree with TRBD2. Germline lookup yields CDR1 PRHDT and CDR2 FYEKMQ (reference sequence). J lost 1 base, V lost 6 bases, and 6 bases had no gene match. This CDR3 contains 14 residues. Here the CDR3 reads CASSRTGGSYEQYF. CDR3 nucleotides: TGTGCCAGCAGTCGGACGGGGGGATCCTACGAGCAGTACTTC.

The rearrangement uses TRBV18 and TRBJ1-2; D is possibly TRBD1 (5 bases). The CDR3 extends over 16 amino acids. Trimming took off 4 bases at V and 2 bases at J, with 17 bases between the two ends. CDR1 is KGHSH and CDR2 is LQKENI in the germline V gene. The CDR3 bases are TGTGCCAGCTCACGGGAAGGGGACGGATACAACTATGGCTACACCTTC. Residues: CASSREGDGYNYGYTF.

The chain is built from TRBV7-9 and TRBJ1-5; TRBD1 matches 7 bases. The trim removed 0 bases at V and 0 bases at J, leaving 5 bases unmatched. CDR3 length: 17 amino acids. Germline V gene data show CDR1 as SEHNR and CDR2 as FQNEAQ (reference sequence). This chain's CDR3 is CASSLAGTEYSNQPQHF. CDR3 in DNA: TGTGCCAGCAGCTTAGCCGGGACAGAGTATAGCAATCAGCCCCAGCATTTT.

The CDR3 DNA is TGTGCCAGCAGCGCGGCCTCAGGGGTCCAGCCCCAGCATTTT. It translates to CASSAASGVQPQHF. The chain employs TRBV9 and TRBJ1-5; maybe TRBD1 (6 bases). Trimming pared 3 bases from V and 7 bases from J, leaving 14 bases between. In germline, CDR1 is SGDLS, CDR2 YYNGEE. This CDR3 has 14 residues.

J is TRBJ1-1 and V is TRBV10-1, with 9 positions matching TRBD1. CDR3 length equals 13 residues. V dropped 8 bases and J dropped 5; count of bases not matched to a gene: 6. Germline V CDR1 and CDR2: WNHNN, SYGVQD (reference sequence). CDR3 sequence (DNA): TGCGCCAGCCAACAGGGGGCGCGAACTGAAGCTTTCTTT. Protein sequence: CASQQGARTEAFF.

The CDR3 reads CASSLSGVGAFF. The CDR3 region has the DNA TGTGCCAGCAGTTTATCTGGAGTTGGGGCTTTCTTT. The genes are TRBV28 and TRBJ1-1; D remains unclear. From germline, CDR1 is MDHEN and CDR2 SYDVKM. The CDR3 runs to 12 residues. The V gene lost 1 base and the J gene lost 11 bases, with 11 bases spanning the gap.

V and J are TRBV7-8 and TRBJ1-1, with TRBD1 as a possible D gene (5 bases). From germline, CDR1 is SGHVS and CDR2 FQNEAQ. The CDR3 has 15 amino acids. The V end lost 5 bases, the J end lost 6 bases, and 19 bases lay between the germline ends. The CDR3 reads CASSPGRGTSSEAFF. CDR3 DNA: TGTGCCAGCAGCCCAGGGAGGGGCACATCCTCTGAAGCTTTCTTT.

This chain uses TRBV10-3 with TRBJ1-5; D is perhaps TRBD1 (5 bases). The CDR3 is 12 amino acids. The germline V and J ends were trimmed by 8 bases and 3 bases, with 8 bases remaining between them. Germline-derived CDR1 and CDR2 are ENHRY and SYGVKD. CDR3 bases: TGTGCCATCGCGACAGACAATCAGCCCCAGCATTTT. Translating it yields CAIATDNQPQHF.

This clone showed up just once. V is TRBV9 and J is TRBJ1-3; 8 nucleotides match TRBD1. This CDR3 is built from 16 residues. Germline values: CDR1 SGDLS, CDR2 YYNGEE. Trimming removed 3 bases from V and 3 bases from J; junction bases left unmatched: 8. CDR3 region: CASSALQGAGGNTIYF. CDR3 sequence (DNA): TGTGCCAGCAGCGCCCTGCAGGGGGCAGGTGGAAACACCATATATTTT.

The chain employs TRBV2 and TRBJ1-1; TRBD1 matches at 10 bases. The V gene end was trimmed by 5 bases and the J gene end by 7 bases; junction bases not matched to a gene: 1. Germline CDR1 is SNHLY and CDR2 is FYNNEI. The CDR3 is 12 residues long. The DNA of the CDR3 is TGTGCCAGCAGTCGGGACAGGGGTGAAGCTTTCTTT. It yields the protein CASSRDRGEAFF. The full variable domain, its missing parts supplied by reference TRBV2 and TRBJ1-1, is EPEVTQTPSHQVTQMGQEVILRCVPISNHLYFYWYRQILGQKVEFLVSFYNNEISEKSEIFDDQFSVERPDGSNFTLKIRSTKLEDSAMYFCASSRDRGEAFFGQGTRLTVV.

V is TRBV11-2 and J is TRBJ2-1; possible D gene TRBD2, 6 bases. The V end was cut by 5 bases, the J end by 8 bases, with 22 bases between. Per the germline V gene, CDR1 is SGHAT and CDR2 is FQNNGV. CDR3 size: 16 residues. CDR3: CASSQPGETYSHEQFF. DNA of the CDR3: TGTGCCAGCAGCCAACCGGGGGAGACGTATTCCCATGAGCAGTTCTTC.

The chain recombines TRBV5-4 with TRBJ2-7; 8 bases are shared with TRBD2. With 4 bases clipped from V and 4 bases from J, the junction kept 10 bases outside the gene matches. The germline V gene encodes CDR1 SGHNT and CDR2 YYREEE (reference sequence). This CDR3 spans 15 amino acids. The DNA of the CDR3 is TGTGCCAGCAGCCTGGATAGACTAGCGAATTACGAGCAGTACTTC. It encodes CASSLDRLANYEQYF.

The V gene is TRBV5-1, the J gene TRBJ1-1; 8 bases are shared with TRBD1. Per germline, CDR1 SGHRS and CDR2 YFSETQ. Unmatched junction bases numbered 7, after V lost 4 bases and J lost 5 bases. The CDR3 extends over 14 amino acids. CDR3 DNA: TGCGCCAGCAGCGTGGACAGGGTGAGGACTGAAGCTTTCTTT. Its protein product is CASSVDRVRTEAFF.

V gene TRBV7-2 combines with J gene TRBJ2-5; D perhaps matches TRBD2 (6 bases). Trimming cost V 1 base and J 4 bases, with 16 bases left between them. This CDR3 contains 16 residues. The germline CDR1 and CDR2 sequences are SGHTA and FQGNSA. The CDR3 bases are TGTGCCAGCAGCTTAGTTACTAGCCCCAACGGAGAGACCCAGTACTTC. Translation gives CASSLVTSPNGETQYF.

The chain combines TRBV5-5 with TRBJ1-4; D is perhaps TRBD1 (5 bases). From germline, CDR1 is SGHKS and CDR2 YYEKEE (reference sequence). Deletions cut 4 bases from V and 6 bases from J, with 13 bases between. The CDR3 runs 14 residues. CDR3: CASSGGQGDEKLFF. The CDR3 nucleotides are TGTGCCAGCAGCGGAGGGCAGGGCGATGAAAAACTGTTTTTT.